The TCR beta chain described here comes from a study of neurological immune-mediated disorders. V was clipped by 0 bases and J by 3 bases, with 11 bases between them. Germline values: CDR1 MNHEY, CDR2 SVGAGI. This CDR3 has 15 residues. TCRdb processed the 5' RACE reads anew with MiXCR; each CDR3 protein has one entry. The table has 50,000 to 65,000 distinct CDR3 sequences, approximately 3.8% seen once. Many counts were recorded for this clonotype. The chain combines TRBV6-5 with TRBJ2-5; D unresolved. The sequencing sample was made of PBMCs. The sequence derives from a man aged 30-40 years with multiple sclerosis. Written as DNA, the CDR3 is TGTGCCAGCAGTTACTCTTCGGTGGCAGAAGAGACCCAGTACTTC. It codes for CASSYSSVAEETQYF.